This paragraph covers one T cell receptor beta chain sequence. The CDR3 spans 15 residues. Germline values: CDR1 LGHDT, CDR2 YNNKEL (reference sequence). Trimming took 6 bases from V and 4 from J; bases not matched to a gene: 9. All enrollees were roughly 18 to 100 years old and from fewer than 30 US areas. This entry comes from a study of blood T cell repertoires in COVID-19. Study-level background: The study drew acute and convalescent COVID-19 samples from the United States, Italy and Spain. Nucleic acid was either cDNA or gDNA, and it came from T cells, B-cell-depleted T cells, or PBMCs.

The data were produced by immunoSEQ multiplex PCR, yet TCRdb's version contains in-frame clones alone and is incomplete. The sample holds about 400,000 clones; roughly 90% are singletons and the top ten take approximately 1%. V gene TRBV3-1 (or the pseudogene TRBV3-2) combines with J gene TRBJ1-1, with 9 bases identical to TRBD1. Sequencing was performed on PBMCs or T cells enriched from blood (not recorded which). The sequence was obtained from a woman aged 30 to 39 with acute COVID-19. The CDR3 region is CASRQTNRGPTEAFF. The CDR3 coding sequence is TGTGCCAGCAGACAGACTAACAGGGGGCCCACTGAAGCTTTCTTT.